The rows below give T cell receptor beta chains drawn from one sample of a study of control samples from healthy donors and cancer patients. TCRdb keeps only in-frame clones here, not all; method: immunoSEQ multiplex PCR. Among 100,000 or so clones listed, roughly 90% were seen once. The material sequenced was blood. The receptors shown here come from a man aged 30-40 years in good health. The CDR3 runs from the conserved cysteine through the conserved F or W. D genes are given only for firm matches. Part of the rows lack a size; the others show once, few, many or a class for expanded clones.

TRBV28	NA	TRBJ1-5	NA	CASTTTGIGNQPQHF	TGTGCCAGCACTACAACAGGGATAGGCAATCAGCCCCAGCATTTT
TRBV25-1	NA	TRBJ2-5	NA	CASSDERRPQETQYF	TGTGCCAGCAGTGACGAGCGGAGACCTCAAGAGACCCAGTACTTC
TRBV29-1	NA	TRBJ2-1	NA	CSVADNEQFF	TGCAGCGTTGCTGATAATGAGCAGTTCTTC
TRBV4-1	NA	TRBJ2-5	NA	CASSRDGETQYF	TGCGCCAGCAGCCGGGACGGGGAGACCCAGTACTTC
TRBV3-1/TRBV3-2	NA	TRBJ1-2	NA	CASSQGKASFTF	TGTGCCAGCAGCCAAGGGAAGGCCTCGTTCACCTTC
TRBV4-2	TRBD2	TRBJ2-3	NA	CASSQGTSGGTDTQYF	TGTGCCAGCAGCCAAGGGACTAGCGGAGGCACAGATACGCAGTATTTT
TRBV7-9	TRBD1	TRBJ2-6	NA	CASRRPGQGSGANVLTF	TGTGCCAGCAGACGTCCGGGACAGGGCTCTGGGGCCAACGTCCTGACTTTC
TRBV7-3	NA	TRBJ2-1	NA	CASSLILSSYNEQFF	TGTGCCAGCAGCTTAATTCTCAGCTCCTACAATGAGCAGTTCTTC
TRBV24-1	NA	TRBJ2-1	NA	CATSDPGTLRGFF	TGTGCCACCAGTGACCCCGGTACACTTAGGGGGTTCTTC
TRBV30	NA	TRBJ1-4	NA	CAWDSLFSEKLFF	TGTGCCTGGGACAGCCTTTTCAGCGAAAAACTGTTTTTT
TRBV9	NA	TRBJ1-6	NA	CASSVEVGATLHF	TGTGCCAGCAGCGTAGAAGTGGGGGCGACCCTCCACTTT
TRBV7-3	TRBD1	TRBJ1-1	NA	CASSHSGGKGSEAFF	TGTGCCAGCAGTCACTCAGGGGGGAAGGGGAGCGAAGCTTTCTTT
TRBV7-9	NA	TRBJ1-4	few	CASSLAAAHGEKLFF	TGTGCCAGCAGCTTAGCGGCGGCTCACGGGGAAAAACTGTTTTTT
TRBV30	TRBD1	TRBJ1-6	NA	CAWRTGNHNSPLHF	TGTGCCTGGAGGACAGGGAACCATAATTCACCCCTCCACTTT
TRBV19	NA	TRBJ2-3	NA	CASSIISVGTEGVRYF	TGTGCCAGTAGTATAATTTCGGTAGGAACGGAGGGGGTCCGGTATTTT
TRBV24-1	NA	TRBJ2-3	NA	CATSDWSRPPGTDTQYF	TGTGCCACCAGTGATTGGTCCAGGCCTCCAGGCACAGATACGCAGTATTTT
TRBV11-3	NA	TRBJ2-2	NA	CASSLEPRATGELFF	TGTGCCAGCAGCTTAGAGCCGCGCGCCACCGGGGAGCTGTTTTTT
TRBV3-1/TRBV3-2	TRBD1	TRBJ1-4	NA	CASSLGQSNEKLFF	TGTGCCAGCAGCCTGGGACAGAGTAATGAAAAACTGTTTTTT
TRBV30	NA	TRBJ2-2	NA	CAWIQGNTGELFF	TGTGCCTGGATACAGGGGAACACCGGGGAGCTGTTTTTT
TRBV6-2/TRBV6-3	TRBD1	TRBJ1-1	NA	CASSLGQTEAFF	TGTGCCAGCAGTCTGGGACAGACTGAAGCTTTCTTT
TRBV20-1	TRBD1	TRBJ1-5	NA	CSASSGWSGQGVQPQHF	TGCAGTGCTAGTTCGGGTTGGTCGGGACAGGGGGTCCAGCCCCAGCATTTT
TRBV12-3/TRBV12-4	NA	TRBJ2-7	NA	CASTLSNSYEQYF	TGTGCCAGCACCCTCTCTAACTCCTACGAGCAGTACTTC
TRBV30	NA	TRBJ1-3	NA	CAWVGPMSGNTIYF	TGTGCCTGGGTGGGACCTATGTCTGGAAACACCATATATTTT
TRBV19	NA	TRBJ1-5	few	CASSGWTDNQPQHF	TGTGCCAGTAGTGGTTGGACAGACAATCAGCCCCAGCATTTT
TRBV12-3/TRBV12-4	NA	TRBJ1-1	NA	CASSLRDIAGAFF	TGTGCCAGCAGTTTGAGGGACATCGCTGGGGCTTTCTTT
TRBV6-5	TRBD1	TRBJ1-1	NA	CASSYQGQGTNTEAFF	TGTGCCAGCAGTTATCAAGGACAGGGTACGAACACTGAAGCTTTCTTT
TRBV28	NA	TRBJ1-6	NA	CASSMTALHPSYNSPLHF	TGTGCCAGCAGTATGACAGCATTACACCCCTCCTATAATTCACCCCTCCACTTT
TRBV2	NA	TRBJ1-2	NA	CASSSRALDYGYTF	TGTGCCAGCTCCTCTAGGGCTCTGGACTATGGCTACACCTTC
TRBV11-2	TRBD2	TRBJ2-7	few	CASSFQGLATEQYF	TGTGCCAGCAGCTTTCAGGGACTAGCGACCGAGCAGTACTTC
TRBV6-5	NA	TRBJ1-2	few	CASSYGGHYGYTF	TGTGCCAGCAGTTACGGGGGGCACTATGGCTACACCTTC
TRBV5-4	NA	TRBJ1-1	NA	CASRTTIGRLNTEAFF	TGTGCCAGCAGAACAACAATAGGACGGCTGAACACTGAAGCTTTCTTT
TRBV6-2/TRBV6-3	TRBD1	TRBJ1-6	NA	CASSYSSGQPPGALHF	TGTGCCAGCAGTTACTCATCGGGACAGCCCCCGGGGGCCCTCCACTTT
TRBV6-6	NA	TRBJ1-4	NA	CASSYSNEKLFF	TGTGCCAGCAGTTACTCTAATGAAAAACTGTTTTTT
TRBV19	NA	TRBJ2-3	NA	CASSIANAGDTQYF	TGTGCCAGTAGTATAGCTAACGCGGGAGATACGCAGTATTTT
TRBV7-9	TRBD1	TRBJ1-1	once	CASSLTGDSTEAFF	TGTGCCAGCAGCTTGACAGGGGATAGCACTGAAGCTTTCTTT
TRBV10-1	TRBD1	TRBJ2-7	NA	CASSGRQGAGEQYF	TGCGCCAGCAGTGGACGACAGGGGGCTGGGGAGCAGTACTTC
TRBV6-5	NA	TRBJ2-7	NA	CASRRQGRGEQYF	TGTGCCAGCAGACGACAAGGAAGGGGCGAGCAGTACTTC
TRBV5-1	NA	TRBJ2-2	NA	CASSMGDRTNTGELFF	TGCGCCAGCAGCATGGGAGACAGGACGAACACCGGGGAGCTGTTTTTT
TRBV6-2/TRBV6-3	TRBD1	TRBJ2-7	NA	CASSRDSSNEQYF	TGTGCCAGCAGTCGGGACAGTTCAAACGAGCAGTACTTC
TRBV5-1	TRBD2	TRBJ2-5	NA	CASSRPSGGAFRETQYF	TGCGCCAGCAGCAGGCCCTCCGGGGGGGCCTTTCGGGAGACCCAGTACTTC
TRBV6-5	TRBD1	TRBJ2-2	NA	CASSYGDRNTGELFF	TGTGCCAGCAGTTACGGGGACAGAAACACCGGGGAGCTGTTTTTT
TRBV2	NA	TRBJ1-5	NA	CASNRDDQPQHF	TGTGCCAGCAACAGGGATGATCAGCCCCAGCATTTT
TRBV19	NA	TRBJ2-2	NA	CASSIDGSSRTGELFF	TGTGCCAGTAGTATAGATGGCTCGTCGCGCACCGGGGAGCTGTTTTTT
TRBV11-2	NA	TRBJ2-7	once	CASSRLGGFEQYF	TGTGCCAGCAGCCGACTTGGGGGGTTCGAGCAGTACTTC
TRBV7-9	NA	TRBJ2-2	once	CASSEGGLNTGELFF	TGTGCCAGCAGCGAGGGGGGACTGAACACCGGGGAGCTGTTTTTT
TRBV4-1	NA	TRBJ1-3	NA	CASSPLTGGNTIYF	TGCGCCAGCAGCCCATTGACGGGTGGAAACACCATATATTTT
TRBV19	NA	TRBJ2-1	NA	CASKGGPTYNEQFF	TGTGCCTCCAAAGGCGGGCCGACCTACAATGAGCAGTTCTTC